These T cell receptor beta chains were read from a single sample in a study of blood T cell repertoires in COVID-19. Clones were sequenced by immunoSEQ multiplex PCR, and TCRdb holds only the in-frame ones, with some missing. The sample comprises 130,000 to 150,000 clones, roughly three quarters of which are singletons, and around 5% rests with the top ten. Material: peripheral blood. All receptors come from a woman aged 70-85 years with COVID-19, enrolled during active disease. The CDR3 runs from the conserved cysteine through the conserved F or W. A D gene is named only where the DNA matches it firmly. Only some rows state a clone size, as once, few, many or a class for expanded clones.

J gene | D gene | clone size | V gene | CDR3 protein | CDR3 DNA
TRBJ1-2 | TRBD1 | . | TRBV29-1 | CSVEDLGQVNGYTF | TGCAGCGTTGAAGATCTGGGACAGGTCAATGGCTACACCTTC
TRBJ1-1 | . | . | TRBV6-1 | CASSELGGRNTEAFF | TGTGCCAGCAGTGAATTGGGGGGGAGGAACACTGAAGCTTTCTTT
TRBJ1-1 | TRBD1 | . | TRBV7-7 | CASSLRQGTEAFF | TGTGCTAGCAGCCTCAGACAGGGAACTGAAGCTTTCTTT
TRBJ1-3 | . | . | TRBV3-1/TRBV3-2 | CASSQGGTLLGNTIYF | TGTGCCAGCAGCCAAGGCGGGACCTTACTTGGAAACACCATATATTTT
TRBJ1-5 | . | . | TRBV7-2 | CASSLGFINQPQHF | TGTGCCAGCAGCTTAGGTTTTATCAATCAGCCCCAGCATTTT
TRBJ1-1 | . | . | TRBV6-1 | CASSDRANTEAFF | TGTGCCAGCAGTGACAGGGCGAACACTGAAGCTTTCTTT
TRBJ2-7 | . | . | TRBV13 | CASSSSFAYEQYF | TGTGCCAGCAGCTCTAGTTTTGCCTACGAGCAGTACTTC
TRBJ2-3 | TRBD1 | . | TRBV29-1 | CSVESGQGTDTQYF | TGCAGCGTTGAGTCGGGACAGGGGACAGATACGCAGTATTTT
TRBJ1-1 | . | few | TRBV4-3 | CASSQDGAVGWDTEAFF | TGCGCCAGCAGCCAAGATGGGGCAGTTGGGTGGGACACTGAAGCTTTCTTT
TRBJ1-1 | . | few | TRBV5-1 | CASSSGLGGLIVNTEAFF | TGCGCCAGCAGCTCCGGGTTGGGGGGGCTAATTGTGAACACTGAAGCTTTCTTT
TRBJ2-2 | TRBD2 | . | TRBV30 | CAWEGGLDTGELFF | TGTGCCTGGGAGGGGGGACTAGACACCGGGGAGCTGTTTTTT
TRBJ1-5 | . | . | TRBV7-6 | CASSLGGLTNQPQHF | TGTGCCAGCAGCTTAGGGGGACTTACGAATCAGCCCCAGCATTTT
TRBJ2-1 | TRBD2 | . | TRBV30 | CAWSFKAGGGSYNEQFF | TGTGCCTGGAGTTTTAAGGCGGGAGGGGGCTCCTACAATGAGCAGTTCTTC
TRBJ1-4 | TRBD1 | many | TRBV6-5 | CASRTGGDNEKLFF | TGTGCCAGCAGGACAGGGGGGGATAATGAAAAACTGTTTTTT
TRBJ1-1 | TRBD1 | . | TRBV7-3 | CASSAGTGSTEAFF | TGTGCCAGCAGTGCCGGGACAGGGTCCACTGAAGCTTTCTTT
TRBJ1-6 | . | . | TRBV2 | CASSAQAGMNSPLHF | TGTGCCAGCAGTGCTCAGGCAGGGATGAATTCACCCCTCCACTTT
TRBJ1-1 | TRBD1 | . | TRBV7-2 | CASSQPGGMNTEAFF | TGTGCCAGCAGCCAGCCAGGGGGGATGAACACTGAAGCTTTCTTT
TRBJ2-7 | TRBD1 | . | TRBV29-1 | CSVEVTGTGKQYF | TGCAGCGTTGAAGTAACAGGGACAGGGAAGCAGTACTTC
TRBJ1-1 | . | . | TRBV7-2 | CASSLGVGHRNTEAFF | TGTGCCAGCAGCTTAGGTGTGGGACACAGGAACACTGAAGCTTTCTTT
TRBJ2-5 | TRBD1 | . | TRBV18 | CASSRDRQETQYF | TGTGCCAGCTCACGGGACAGACAAGAGACCCAGTACTTC
TRBJ1-3 | . | . | TRBV5-3 | CARSLAGVTSGNTIYF | TGTGCCAGAAGCTTGGCAGGGGTCACCTCTGGAAACACCATATATTTT
TRBJ2-3 | TRBD2 | . | TRBV6-6 | CASSYDRGGLTDTQYF | TGTGCCAGCAGTTACGACCGGGGGGGCCTCACAGATACGCAGTATTTT
TRBJ2-7 | TRBD1 | . | TRBV30 | CAWRWGQGIYEQYF | TGTGCCTGGAGATGGGGACAGGGAATCTACGAGCAGTACTTC
TRBJ2-7 | . | . | TRBV30 | CACIGQRSYEQYF | TGTGCCTGCATCGGACAGCGGTCCTACGAGCAGTACTTC
TRBJ2-5 | . | . | TRBV30 | CAWRGGKETQYF | TGTGCCTGGAGGGGGGGAAAAGAGACCCAGTACTTC
TRBJ1-2 | . | . | TRBV5-4 | CASSFGGGLGYGYTF | TGTGCCAGCAGCTTCGGTGGGGGCCTGGGCTATGGCTACACCTTC
TRBJ1-1 | TRBD1 | . | TRBV27 | CASSAPGQGFEAFF | TGTGCCAGCAGTGCCCCCGGACAGGGGTTTGAAGCTTTCTTT
TRBJ1-1 | TRBD1 | . | TRBV5-8 | CASSFLSQGATEAFF | TGTGCCAGCAGCTTTCTGTCTCAGGGGGCCACTGAAGCTTTCTTT
TRBJ1-6 | TRBD1 | . | TRBV18 | CASSPKGQGSSPLHF | TGTGCCAGCTCACCAAAGGGACAGGGGAGTTCACCCCTCCACTTT
TRBJ2-2 | . | . | TRBV19 | CASSIERTARTGELFF | TGTGCCAGTAGTATAGAGAGGACAGCTCGCACCGGGGAGCTGTTTTTT
TRBJ2-1 | TRBD2 | . | TRBV27 | CASRPPGLAGGYEQFF | TGTGCCAGCAGGCCCCCGGGACTAGCGGGGGGCTATGAGCAGTTCTTC
TRBJ2-7 | TRBD2 | few | TRBV5-1 | CASSPFDSGGYYEQYF | TGCGCCAGCAGCCCTTTCGATAGCGGGGGGTATTACGAGCAGTACTTC
TRBJ2-7 | TRBD1 | . | TRBV28 | CASSLFPGQGKYEQYF | TGTGCCAGCAGTTTATTTCCGGGACAGGGAAAATACGAGCAGTACTTC
TRBJ2-3 | TRBD1 | . | TRBV6-1 | CASSEGRSRGLNTQYF | TGTGCCAGCAGTGAAGGCCGGTCCAGGGGGTTGAATACGCAGTATTTT
TRBJ1-1 | . | . | TRBV3-1/TRBV3-2 | CASSPRGGNTEAFF | TGTGCCAGCAGCCCTCGCGGCGGGAACACTGAAGCTTTCTTT
TRBJ1-4 | . | . | TRBV4-1 | CASSPRGGGDEKLFF | TGCGCCAGCAGCCCCCGGGGAGGAGGAGATGAAAAACTGTTTTTT
TRBJ2-3 | . | . | TRBV4-1 | CASRSQGSDTQYF | TGCGCCAGCAGGTCACAGGGTTCAGATACGCAGTATTTT
TRBJ1-3 | . | . | TRBV30 | CAWRAGNTIYF | TGTGCCTGGAGGGCCGGAAACACCATATATTTT
TRBJ2-2 | . | . | TRBV7-7 | CASSLDTGGAGELFF | TGTGCTAGCAGCTTAGACACTGGAGGGGCCGGGGAGCTGTTTTTT
TRBJ2-7 | TRBD1 | . | TRBV5-6 | CASSSPGQGFSYEQYF | TGTGCCAGCAGCTCACCGGGACAGGGGTTCTCCTACGAGCAGTACTTC
TRBJ1-5 | . | few | TRBV12-3/TRBV12-4 | CASSARSGQPQHF | TGTGCCAGCAGCGCGAGGAGCGGTCAGCCCCAGCATTTT
TRBJ2-2 | . | . | TRBV5-1 | CASSFPGDTPINTGELFF | TGCGCCAGCAGCTTCCCGGGGGATACCCCTATTAACACCGGGGAGCTGTTTTTT
TRBJ1-2 | . | few | TRBV7-9 | CASSLAGPGGYTF | TGTGCCAGCAGCTTAGCGGGGCCTGGGGGCTACACCTTC
TRBJ1-5 | TRBD1 | . | TRBV5-1 | CASSSGTGGVDQPQHF | TGCGCCAGCAGCTCAGGGACAGGGGGCGTGGATCAGCCCCAGCATTTT
TRBJ2-7 | . | . | TRBV27 | CASSFTTPGSYEQYF | TGTGCCAGCAGTTTCACCACTCCAGGCTCCTACGAGCAGTACTTC
TRBJ2-5 | TRBD1 | . | TRBV9 | CARQGAKETQYF | TGTGCCAGACAGGGGGCGAAGGAGACCCAGTACTTC